The 32 T cell receptor beta chains given below trace back to one sample, sequenced in a study of early stage breast cancer tumors. Sequencing was performed with immunoSEQ multiplex PCR; in TCRdb, only in-frame clones are kept and a portion is missing. The table lists 20,000 or so clones, about 80% of them singletons, with approximately 30% in the top ten. The sample was blood. These receptors were obtained from a person in their sixties or seventies with breast cancer.

The chain uses TRBV12-5 and TRBJ2-1; D is unclear. The germline CDR1 and CDR2 sequences are LGHNT and FRNRAP. The CDR3 length is 11 residues. With 6 bases removed from V and 4 bases from J, the gap between germline ends came to 4 bases. In nucleotides, the CDR3 is TGTGCTAGTGGCACATACAATGAGCAGTTCTTC. Residues: CASGTYNEQFF.

The chain is built from TRBV5-4 and TRBJ2-7, with TRBD2 identical over 10 bases. The CDR3 is 16 amino acids. V lost 0 bases to trimming and J lost 7 bases; unmatched junction nucleotides: 10. Per the germline V gene, CDR1 is SGHNT and CDR2 is YYREEE (reference sequence). The CDR3 nucleotides read TGTGCCAGCAGCTTGGAGGGGCTAGCGGGAGTCTGGGAGCAGTACTTC. This codes for CASSLEGLAGVWEQYF.

This clone was observed a few times. The rearrangement joins TRBV9 to TRBJ1-1; tentative D call: TRBD1 (6 bases). CDR1 is SGDLS, CDR2 YYNGEE, per germline. The germline V and J ends were trimmed by 0 bases and 4 bases, with 7 bases remaining between them. The CDR3 has 13 amino acids. CDR3: CASSVDRATEAFF. CDR3 nucleotide sequence: TGTGCCAGCAGCGTAGACAGGGCCACTGAAGCTTTCTTT.

The DNA of the CDR3 is TGTGCCAGCAGCTTAGAGGGAACTCGTCCGCAAGAGACCCAGTACTTC. Its translation is CASSLEGTRPQETQYF. The rearrangement joins TRBV11-3 to TRBJ2-5, with D unresolved. The V gene's germline CDR1 is SGHNT and CDR2 YENEEA. The length of the CDR3 is 16 residues. V was pared by 0 bases and J by 2 bases, with 13 bases between. The full variable domain, its missing parts supplied by reference TRBV11-3 and TRBJ2-5, is EAGVVQSPRYKIIEKKQPVAFWCNPISGHNTLYWYLQNLGQGPELLIRYENEEAVDDSQLPKDRFSAERLKGVDSTLKIQPAELGDSAVYLCASSLEGTRPQETQYFGPGTRLLVL.

This rearrangement joins TRBV7-3 to TRBJ2-3, with a tentative D call TRBD2 (6 bases). CDR3 length equals 14 residues. Germline CDR1 is SGHTA and CDR2 is FQGTGA. Trimming pared 2 bases from V and 2 bases from J, leaving 8 bases between. The DNA of the CDR3 is TGTGCCAGCAGCTTACGGACTATCACAGATACGCAGTATTTT. This encodes CASSLRTITDTQYF. Filled out from reference TRBV7-3 and TRBJ2-3, the complete variable domain reads GAGVSQTPSNKVTEKGKYVELRCDPISGHTALYWYRQSLGQGPEFLIYFQGTGAADDSGLPNDRFFAVRPEGSVSTLKIQRTERGDSAVYLCASSLRTITDTQYFGPGTRLTVL.

The J gene is TRBJ1-1, the V gene TRBV7-6; D might be TRBD1 (5 bases). There are 13 residues in the CDR3. CDR1 and CDR2 from the germline V gene are SGHVS and FNYEAQ. V lost 6 bases, J lost 5 bases, and 13 bases lay in between. This chain's CDR3 is CASRSAGRTEAFF. The CDR3 nucleotides are TGTGCCAGCAGATCGGCGGGGCGGACTGAAGCTTTCTTT.

The chain combines TRBV6-1 with TRBJ1-2; D ambiguous. The V and J ends lost 5 bases and 8 bases respectively, with 15 bases between them. This CDR3 is 13 amino acids long. Germline V gene sequence: CDR1 MNHNS, CDR2 SASEGT. CDR3: CASSPSTWGGYTF. The CDR3 region has the DNA TGTGCCAGCAGTCCATCCACCTGGGGAGGCTACACCTTC.

The CDR3 region has the DNA TGTGCCAGCAGTGGGGGGCTCAAGCGGGGGTCCTACGAGCAGTACTTC. Residues: CASSGGLKRGSYEQYF. J is TRBJ2-7 and V is TRBV2; 8 bases align to TRBD2. The CDR3 spans 16 residues. Germline trimming cut 4 bases from V and 1 base from J; bases unmatched to any gene: 9. Germline lookup yields CDR1 SNHLY and CDR2 FYNNEI. The variable domain in full, with the rest retrieved from reference TRBV2 and TRBJ2-7, is EPEVTQTPSHQVTQMGQEVILRCVPISNHLYFYWYRQILGQKVEFLVSFYNNEISEKSEIFDDQFSVERPDGSNFTLKIRSTKLEDSAMYFCASSGGLKRGSYEQYFGPGTRLTVT.

The J gene is TRBJ2-5, the V gene TRBV6-6, with D possibly matching TRBD2 (5 bases). CDR1 and CDR2 (germline): MNHNY, SVGAGI (reference sequence). V lost 8 bases and J 5 bases, leaving 9 bases between the germline ends. This CDR3 region has 11 residues. As DNA, the CDR3 is TGTGCCAGCGGGAGTGAGGAGACCCAGTACTTC. It specifies CASGSEETQYF.

The chain joins TRBV7-9 to TRBJ1-1, with a weak D call TRBD1 (6 bases). The CDR3 loop spans 14 amino acids. The germline V gene has CDR1 SEHNR and CDR2 FQNEAQ (reference sequence). V was shortened by 1 base and J by 6 bases, with 12 bases between the two germline ends. The CDR3 DNA reads as TGTGCCAGCAGCTTAGTGGGGGGGCAGGCTGAAGCTTTCTTT. Amino acid sequence: CASSLVGGQAEAFF.

The chain couples TRBV10-2 to TRBJ2-5; no clear D gene. The CDR3 sequence is 13 residues long. CDR1 WSHSY and CDR2 SAAADI come from the germline V gene. V lost 2 bases and J lost 2, with 6 bases in between. The DNA for the CDR3 is TGCGCCAGCAGTGAGATGGGTCAAGAGACCCAGTACTTC. It yields the protein CASSEMGQETQYF.

V gene TRBV6-4 combines with J gene TRBJ2-1, with 12 positions matching TRBD1. The CDR3 runs to 14 residues. Per the germline V gene, CDR1 is MRHNA and CDR2 is SNTAGT. The ends lost 6 bases at V and 9 bases at J; junction bases unmatched: 6. CDR3 in amino acids: CASSPGTGGGEQFF. In DNA form, the CDR3 reads TGTGCCAGCAGCCCCGGGACAGGGGGCGGTGAGCAGTTCTTC.

The gene calls are TRBV25-1 and TRBJ1-3; unclear D gene. Per the germline V gene, CDR1 is MGHDK and CDR2 is SYGVNS. The CDR3 extends over 14 amino acids. V was shortened by 3 bases and J by 8 bases, with 14 bases between the two germline ends. The CDR3 reads CASSDPARLDTIYF. CDR3 DNA: TGTGCCAGCAGTGATCCGGCCAGGTTGGACACCATATATTTT. Drawing the rest from reference TRBV25-1 and TRBJ1-3, the complete variable domain is EADIYQTPRYLVIGTGKKITLECSQTMGHDKMYWYQQDPGMELHLIHYSYGVNSTEKGDLSSESTVSRIRTEHFPLTLESARPSHTSQYLCASSDPARLDTIYFGEGSWLTVV.

This clone was observed a single time. This rearrangement joins TRBV5-1 to TRBJ2-3; TRBD2 agrees at 10 bases. This CDR3 is built from 16 residues. Trimming took 1 base from V and 4 from J; bases not matched to a gene: 6. Germline CDR1 is SGHRS and CDR2 is YFSETQ. CDR3 sequence reads: CASSLTASGSADTQYF. For the CDR3, the DNA is TGCGCCAGCAGCTTGACGGCTAGCGGGAGTGCAGATACGCAGTATTTT.

This CDR3 is CASRGDRGRGNQPQHF. CDR3 in DNA: TGTGCCAGCAGGGGGGACAGGGGGCGAGGCAATCAGCCCCAGCATTTT. This chain links TRBV2 with TRBJ1-5; 12 nucleotides line up with TRBD1. The V gene's germline CDR1 is SNHLY and CDR2 FYNNEI. J gave up 2 bases and V 6 bases, and 5 bases lay outside the gene matches. CDR3 length: 16 amino acids.

The rearrangement links TRBV5-8 to TRBJ2-2, with 12 bases fitting TRBD2. Looked up from germline, CDR1 is SGHTS and CDR2 is YDEGEE. The CDR3 extends over 18 amino acids. With V trimmed by 2 bases and J by 0 bases, 5 bases remained unmatched. CDR3 sequence reads: CASSLWLAGGTNTGELFF. DNA for the CDR3: TGTGCCAGCAGCTTATGGCTAGCGGGAGGGACGAACACCGGGGAGCTGTTTTTT.

Sample share makes this clone medium-sized. The chain couples TRBV4-1 to TRBJ2-1, with 7 bases matching TRBD2. The CDR3 consists of 17 residues. V shed 1 base and J 0 bases; nucleotides not matched to a gene: 6. From germline, CDR1 is MGHRA and CDR2 YSYEKL. CDR3 loop: CASSQAYGGSSYNEQFF. CDR3 nucleotide sequence: TGCGCCAGCAGCCAAGCCTACGGGGGGAGCTCCTACAATGAGCAGTTCTTC.

This chain joins TRBV4-1 and TRBJ2-3, with TRBD2 matching over 9 bases. The V segment lost 7 bases and the J segment 2 bases; nucleotides outside the gene matches: 7. This CDR3 spans 15 amino acids. The germline CDR1 and CDR2 sequences are MGHRA and YSYEKL. The chain's CDR3 is CASIPAGGATDTQYF. The CDR3 DNA reads as TGCGCCAGCATCCCAGCGGGAGGCGCCACAGATACGCAGTATTTT.

The table lists this clone with a few counts. The chain recombines TRBV18 with TRBJ1-2, with no clear D. This CDR3 has 13 amino acids. The V gene's germline CDR1 is KGHSH and CDR2 LQKENI. V was trimmed by 2 bases and J by 3 bases, leaving 7 bases between them. This chain's CDR3 is CASSPGPDYGYTF. In DNA, the CDR3 is TGTGCCAGCTCACCAGGGCCAGACTATGGCTACACCTTC. Using reference TRBV18 and TRBJ1-2 for the parts outside the CDR3, the full variable domain is NAGVMQNPRHLVRRRGQEARLRCSPMKGHSHVYWYRQLPEEGLKFMVYLQKENIIDESGMPKERFSAEFPKEGPSILRIQQVVRGDSAAYFCASSPGPDYGYTFGSGTRLTVV.

This sequence joins TRBV27 and TRBJ2-7; possibly TRBD2 for D (6 bases). CDR1 is MNHEY, CDR2 SMNVEV, per germline (reference sequence). The length of the CDR3 is 14 residues. Trimming pared 4 bases from V and 2 bases from J, leaving 12 bases between. CDR3 residues: CASSSGGAPYEQYF. The CDR3 coding sequence is TGTGCCAGCAGTTCAGGAGGGGCGCCCTACGAGCAGTACTTC.

The genes are TRBV9 and TRBJ2-1; 10 positions agree with TRBD2. The CDR3 contains 15 residues. Germline V gene sequence: CDR1 SGDLS, CDR2 YYNGEE. J gave up 9 bases and V 2 bases, and 8 bases lay outside the gene matches. The CDR3 region is CASSVLAGVGTEQFF. The CDR3 coding sequence is TGTGCCAGCAGCGTTCTAGCGGGAGTAGGCACTGAGCAGTTCTTC.

The chain has TRBV9 and TRBJ2-3, with 13 bases matching TRBD2. This CDR3 comprises 16 residues. J was trimmed by 7 bases and V by 3 bases; bases with no gene match: 8. Germline V gives CDR1 SGDLS, CDR2 YYNGEE. The CDR3 spells CASSDLLAGGLNTQYF. The DNA for the CDR3 is TGTGCCAGCAGCGATTTACTAGCGGGGGGGCTAAATACGCAGTATTTT.

The chain links TRBV7-3 to TRBJ2-3; 10 positions match TRBD2. The CDR3 covers 15 residues. Germline V gene data show CDR1 as SGHTA and CDR2 as FQGTGA. J was trimmed by 4 bases and V by 3 bases; bases with no gene match: 4. The CDR3 protein is CASSFLAGGADTQYF. CDR3 in DNA: TGTGCCAGCAGCTTTTTAGCGGGGGGCGCAGATACGCAGTATTTT.

The V gene is TRBV11-2, the J gene TRBJ2-2, with TRBD1 as a possible D gene (5 bases). This CDR3 has 11 amino acids. The germline V gene has CDR1 SGHAT and CDR2 FQNNGV. V was clipped by 3 bases and J by 13 bases, with 9 bases between them. The DNA for the CDR3 is TGTGCCAGCAGCTTGGGCCAGGGGCTGTTTTTT. This translates into CASSLGQGLFF.

This clone has only one observation. The chain combines TRBV6-1 with TRBJ1-1; 7 bases are shared with TRBD1. Looked up from germline, CDR1 is MNHNS and CDR2 is SASEGT. This CDR3 comprises 15 residues. The V gene end was trimmed by 8 bases and the J gene end by 0 bases; junction bases not matched to a gene: 9. Here the CDR3 reads CASGGGTALNTEAFF. As DNA, the CDR3 is TGTGCCAGCGGCGGGGGGACAGCATTGAACACTGAAGCTTTCTTT.

This clone showed up just a few times. V gene TRBV21-1 combines with J gene TRBJ2-7; TRBD1, the table's D call, was not compared with the DNA. TRBV21-1 is marked as a pseudogene. The CDR3 has 10 amino acids. CDR3 coding DNA: TGTGCCGCAAATAAGGGGGAGCAGTACTTC. It is translated as CAANKGEQYF.

Notes on this clone: One end of the junction does not line up with germline, which may come from a read error. The chain has TRBV7-7 and TRBJ2-2, with no clear D. Germline values: CDR1 SSHAT, CDR2 FNYEAQ (reference sequence). The CDR3 extends over 17 amino acids. The chain's CDR3 is CASSPALGQVNTGELFF. In DNA form, the CDR3 reads TGTGCTAGCAGCCCTGCCTTAGGCCAGGTGAACACCGGGGAGCTGTTTTTT.

This chain uses TRBV10-2 with TRBJ2-3, with D possibly TRBD1 on 6 matching bases. The CDR3 totals 14 residues. V shed 5 bases and J shed 3 bases, with 12 bases lying between them. CDR1 and CDR2 (germline): WSHSY, SAAADI. CDR3 DNA sequence: TGCGCCAGCAGTTTGGGGGCCGGGACAGATACGCAGTATTTT. This encodes CASSLGAGTDTQYF.

The genes are TRBV29-1 and TRBJ1-3; 7 bases fit TRBD1. The CDR3 has 16 amino acids. Germline V gene data show CDR1 as SQVTM and CDR2 as ANQGSEA. After removal of 3 bases from V and 3 bases from J, the junction contained 11 bases not matched to a gene. CDR3 bases: TGCAGCGTTGAGGACTTCAGGGGGGGATTTGGAAACACCATATATTTT. Translation gives CSVEDFRGGFGNTIYF. Drawing the rest from reference TRBV29-1 and TRBJ1-3, the complete variable domain is SAVISQKPSRDICQRGTSLTIQCQVDSQVTMMFWYRQQPGQSLTLIATANQGSEATYESGFVIDKFPISRPNLTFSTLTVSNMSPEDSSIYLCSVEDFRGGFGNTIYFGEGSWLTVV.

The rearrangement joins TRBV19 to TRBJ1-3, with 9 bases matching TRBD1. CDR3 length: 16 amino acids. With V trimmed by 5 bases and J by 0 bases, 5 bases remained unmatched. CDR1 is LNHDA and CDR2 is SQIVND in the germline V gene (reference sequence). CDR3 sequence: CASSGDRAGSGNTIYF. The CDR3 nucleotides read TGTGCCAGTAGTGGGGACAGGGCTGGCTCTGGAAACACCATATATTTT.

Only a few counts were recorded for this clone. The chain uses TRBV2 and TRBJ1-1; D remains ambiguous. CDR3 length equals 14 residues. CDR1 is SNHLY, CDR2 FYNNEI, per germline. V was cut by 7 bases and J by 0 bases, with 12 bases left in between. CDR3 protein: CASTPLTLNTEAFF. CDR3 in DNA: TGTGCCAGCACCCCACTTACCTTGAACACTGAAGCTTTCTTT. The full variable domain, rest sourced from reference TRBV2 and TRBJ1-1, is EPEVTQTPSHQVTQMGQEVILRCVPISNHLYFYWYRQILGQKVEFLVSFYNNEISEKSEIFDDQFSVERPDGSNFTLKIRSTKLEDSAMYFCASTPLTLNTEAFFGQGTRLTVV.

The genes are TRBV29-1 and TRBJ1-3; 8 bases are shared with TRBD1. Germline lookup yields CDR1 SQVTM and CDR2 ANQGSEA. The CDR3 consists of 15 residues. The junction had 5 bases not matched to a gene; V was cut back by 4 bases and J by 0 bases. The CDR3 reads CSVAGQESSGNTIYF. The DNA of the CDR3 is TGCAGCGTTGCGGGACAGGAGAGCTCTGGAAACACCATATATTTT.